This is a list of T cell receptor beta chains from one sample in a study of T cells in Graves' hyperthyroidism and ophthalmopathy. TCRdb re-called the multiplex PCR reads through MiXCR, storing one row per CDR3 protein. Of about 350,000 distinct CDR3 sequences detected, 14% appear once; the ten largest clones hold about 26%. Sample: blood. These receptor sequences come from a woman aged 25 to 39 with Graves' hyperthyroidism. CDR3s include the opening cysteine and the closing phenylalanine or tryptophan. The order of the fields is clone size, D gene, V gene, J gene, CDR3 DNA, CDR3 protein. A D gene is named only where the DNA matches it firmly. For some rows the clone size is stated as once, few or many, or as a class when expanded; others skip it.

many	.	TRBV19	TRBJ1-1	TGTGCCAGCCAGACAGCACACTCGAACACTGAAGCTTTCTTT	CASQTAHSNTEAFF
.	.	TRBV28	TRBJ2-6	TGTGCCAGCAACGGGGGTCCTGGGGCCAACGTCCTGACTTTC	CASNGGPGANVLTF
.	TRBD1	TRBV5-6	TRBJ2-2	TGTGCCAGCAGCGGCGCAGGGGGCCGCACCGGGGAGCTGTTTTTT	CASSGAGGRTGELFF
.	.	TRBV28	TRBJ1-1	TGTGCCAGCAGTTTAAGCAGGGCCGGGGGAGCTTTCTTT	CASSLSRAGGAFF
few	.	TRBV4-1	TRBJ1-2	TGCGCCAGCAGCCAAGATCAGGGACTGATCTATGGCTACACCTTC	CASSQDQGLIYGYTF
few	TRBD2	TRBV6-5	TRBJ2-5	TGTGCCAGCAGTTACTTCGGGAGGGGGACGGTAAAAGAGACCCAGTACTTC	CASSYFGRGTVKETQYF
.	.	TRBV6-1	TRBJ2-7	TGTGCCAGCAGACCTATGGGGACTCCCACCTACGAGCAGTACTTC	CASRPMGTPTYEQYF
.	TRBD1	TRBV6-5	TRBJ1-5	TGTGCCAGCAGTCCCCGGCCCGGGACAGGGATTAGCAATCAGCCCCAGCATTTT	CASSPRPGTGISNQPQHF
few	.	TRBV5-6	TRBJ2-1	TGTGCCAGCAGCTTAGAGAACCGGGAGCAGTTCTTC	CASSLENREQFF
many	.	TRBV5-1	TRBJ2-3	TGCGCCAGCAGCTCCAGACAGAGCACAGATACGCAGTATTTT	CASSSRQSTDTQYF
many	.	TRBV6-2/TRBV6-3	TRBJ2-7	TGTGCCAGCAGTTACGCCGGGCGAATAACCTACGAGCAGTACTTC	CASSYAGRITYEQYF
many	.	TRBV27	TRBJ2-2	TGTGCCAGCAGTTTCGCATTCACTTCCGCCGGGGAGCTGTTTTTT	CASSFAFTSAGELFF
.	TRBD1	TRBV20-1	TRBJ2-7	TGCAGTGCTAGAGCTACCGGGACAGGGGTGGACGAGCAGTACTTC	CSARATGTGVDEQYF
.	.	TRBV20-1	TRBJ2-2	TGCAGTGCTAGAGGAATTGGGAGGACAGAAATCGTCCCGAACACCGGGGAGCTGTTTTTT	CSARGIGRTEIVPNTGELFF
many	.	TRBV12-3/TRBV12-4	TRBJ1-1	TGTGCCAGCAGTTTGGGTCAGGGGATTACTGAAGCTTTCTTT	CASSLGQGITEAFF
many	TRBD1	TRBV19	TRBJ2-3	TGTGCCAGTAGGATACACGGGACAGGGGGCACAGATACGCAGTATTTT	CASRIHGTGGTDTQYF
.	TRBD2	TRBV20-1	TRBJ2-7	TGCAGTGCTAGAGATGTAAGGACTAGCTCGGTCTACGAGCAGTGCTTC	CSARDVRTSSVYEQCF
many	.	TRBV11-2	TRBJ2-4	TGTGCCAGCACCTCCACGGCAGGCAAAAACATTCAGTACTTC	CASTSTAGKNIQYF
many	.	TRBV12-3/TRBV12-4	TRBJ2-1	TGTGCCAGCGGCGCCCTTAGCGGCTCCTACAATGAGCAGTTCTTC	CASGALSGSYNEQFF
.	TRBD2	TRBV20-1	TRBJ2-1	TGCAGTGCTAGTACGATAGCGGGACGGAATGAGCAGTTCTTC	CSASTIAGRNEQFF
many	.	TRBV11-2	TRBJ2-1	TGTGCCAGCAGCTTAGTATCAGGGTACAATGAGCAGTTCTTC	CASSLVSGYNEQFF
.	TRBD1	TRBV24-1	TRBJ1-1	TGTGCCACACAGTACGGGACAGGGGATACTGAAGCTTTCTTT	CATQYGTGDTEAFF
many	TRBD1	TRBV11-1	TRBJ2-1	TGTGCCAGCAGCTTAGAGGGACAGCAAGACAATGAGCAGTTCTTC	CASSLEGQQDNEQFF
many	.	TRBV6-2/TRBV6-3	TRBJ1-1	TGTGCCAGCAAGAGACAGACGAACACTGAAGCTTTCTTT	CASKRQTNTEAFF
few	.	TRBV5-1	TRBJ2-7	TGCGCCAGCAGCCCGCCCGGGGGTTTATACGAGCAGTACTTC	CASSPPGGLYEQYF
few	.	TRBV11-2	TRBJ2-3	TGTGCCAGCAGCCCAGCCAGTGGTTCGACAGATACGCAGTATTTT	CASSPASGSTDTQYF